Below, 20 T cell receptor beta chains from the same sample are listed, as sequenced in a study of radiotherapy plus CTLA-4 blockade in lung cancer. Libraries were prepared by immunoSEQ multiplex PCR; TCRdb keeps only in-frame clonotypes and omits some of them. Here the sample spans some 96,000 clones, about 91% being singletons. The sample in question was peripheral blood, obtained from a patient treated with radiotherapy plus ipilimumab. Every receptor here comes from a human donor with non-small cell lung cancer that progressed on radiotherapy plus ipilimumab.

This chain's CDR3 is CAWSGDGGNEKLFF. In DNA, the CDR3 is TGTGCCTGGAGCGGTGACGGGGGAAATGAAAAACTGTTTTTT. The chain links TRBV30 to TRBJ1-4, with TRBD1 as a possible D gene (5 bases). Trimming cost V 3 bases and J 5 bases, with 13 bases left between them. CDR3 length: 14 amino acids. Per germline, CDR1 GTSNPN and CDR2 SVGIG (reference sequence).

The DNA of the CDR3 is TGTGCCAGCTCACCATCGAGCGGGAGCACAGATACGCAGTATTTT. It yields the protein CASSPSSGSTDTQYF. The chain recombines TRBV18 with TRBJ2-3; maybe TRBD2 (6 bases). The CDR3 has 15 amino acids. Trimming cost V 2 bases and J 0 bases, with 9 bases left between them. Germline CDR1 is KGHSH and CDR2 is LQKENI.

The V gene is TRBV5-6, the J gene TRBJ2-3, with D uncertain. Germline CDR1 and CDR2: SGHDT and YYEEEE. CDR3 size: 13 residues. V dropped 4 bases and J dropped 0 bases, with 6 bases sitting between them. The DNA for the CDR3 is TGTGCCAGCAGCCCGCCTAGCACAGATACGCAGTATTTT. Its protein is CASSPPSTDTQYF.

This clone came up once. The rearrangement uses TRBV30 and TRBJ2-7; 8 positions agree with TRBD2. The germline gives CDR1 GTSNPN, CDR2 SVGIG (reference sequence). The CDR3 contains 13 residues. V trimming: 5 bases; J trimming: 2 bases; junction bases outside the gene matches: 5. CDR3 sequence: CAWSGGGPYEQYF. CDR3 coding DNA: TGTGCCTGGTCGGGGGGGGGCCCCTACGAGCAGTACTTC. Filled out from reference TRBV30 and TRBJ2-7, the complete variable domain reads SQTIHQWPATLVQPVGSPLSLECTVEGTSNPNLYWYRQAAGRGLQLLFYSVGIGQISSEVPQNLSASRPQDRQFILSSKKLLLSDSGFYLCAWSGGGPYEQYFGPGTRLTVT.

This sequence joins TRBV2 and TRBJ2-3; 9 bases match TRBD1. Trimming removed 4 bases from V and 4 bases from J; junction bases left unmatched: 6. The CDR3 is made up of 15 amino acids. Germline V gene sequence: CDR1 SNHLY, CDR2 FYNNEI. CDR3 region: CASSGRDRVADTQYF. The CDR3 DNA sequence: TGTGCCAGCAGTGGCCGGGACAGGGTTGCAGATACGCAGTATTTT.

The J gene is TRBJ1-1, the V gene TRBV18; TRBD1 is a possible D gene (5 bases). The CDR3 sequence is 13 residues long. CDR1 and CDR2 from the germline V gene are KGHSH and LQKENI. Trimming pared 3 bases from V and 1 base from J, leaving 6 bases between. CDR3 nucleotide sequence: TGTGCCAGCTCACCCAGGGAGAACACTGAAGCTTTCTTT. Amino acid sequence: CASSPRENTEAFF.

V gene TRBV10-3 combines with J gene TRBJ1-2; D call uncertain. Trimming left V 3 bases short and J 1 base short, with 6 bases between. This CDR3 comprises 13 residues. Germline CDR1 is ENHRY and CDR2 is SYGVKD. CDR3 in amino acids: CAISDYGNYGYTF. CDR3 nucleotide sequence: TGTGCCATCAGTGATTATGGTAACTATGGCTACACCTTC.

This clone occurred once. CDR3 sequence reads: CASSWRGTGLMNTEAFF. CDR3 nucleotide sequence: TGCGCCAGCAGCTGGAGAGGGACCGGGCTCATGAACACTGAAGCTTTCTTT. This rearrangement joins TRBV4-1 to TRBJ1-1; D may be TRBD1 (5 bases). Germline values: CDR1 MGHRA, CDR2 YSYEKL. There are 17 residues in the CDR3. V lost 5 bases and J lost 0, with 19 bases in between.

The chain carries TRBV29-1 and TRBJ2-7; 11 bases map to TRBD2. The CDR3 sequence is 13 residues long. The germline CDR1 and CDR2 sequences are SQVTM and ANQGSEA. With 5 bases clipped from V and 4 bases from J, the junction kept 4 bases outside the gene matches. The CDR3 bases are TGCAGCGTTACTAGCGGGAGTATATACGAGCAGTACTTC. It translates to CSVTSGSIYEQYF.

V is TRBV7-6 and J is TRBJ1-4; 7 positions match TRBD1. Germline trimming cut 5 bases from V and 3 bases from J; bases unmatched to any gene: 3. The CDR3 is 14 amino acids. Germline CDR1 is SGHVS and CDR2 is FNYEAQ. The DNA for the CDR3 is TGTGCCAGCAGCCCGACAGGGCCTAATGAAAAACTGTTTTTT. This codes for CASSPTGPNEKLFF.

This clone is a singleton in its sample. The same CDR3 is also encoded by other DNA sequences in this sample. This chain joins TRBV27 and TRBJ2-1, with 14 bases that match TRBD2. Looked up from germline, CDR1 is MNHEY and CDR2 is SMNVEV (reference sequence). The CDR3 is 17 residues long. The ends lost 6 bases at V and 2 bases at J; junction bases unmatched: 6. CDR3 DNA sequence: TGTGCCAGCAGGGCCGGGACTAGCGGGAGAACCTACAATGAGCAGTTCTTC. This gives the protein CASRAGTSGRTYNEQFF.

CDR3 sequence reads: CASSLADRWDETQYF. In nucleotides, the CDR3 is TGTGCCAGCAGCTTAGCCGACAGGTGGGATGAAACCCAGTACTTC. The chain combines TRBV7-9 with TRBJ2-5, with D perhaps TRBD1 (6 bases). This CDR3 region has 15 residues. The V and J ends lost 0 bases and 8 bases respectively, with 16 bases between them. Germline V gives CDR1 SEHNR, CDR2 FQNEAQ (reference sequence).

The chain combines TRBV4-1 with TRBJ1-4, with D possibly TRBD1 on 6 matching bases. Trimming took 0 bases from V and 7 from J, leaving 12 bases between them. The V gene's germline CDR1 is MGHRA and CDR2 YSYEKL. The CDR3 runs to 15 residues. The CDR3 DNA reads TGCGCCAGCAGCCAAGAAAAGGGGGGGTTTGAAAAACTGTTTTTT. Its protein product is CASSQEKGGFEKLFF.

This sequence joins TRBV7-2 and TRBJ1-5; D not certain. CDR1 SGHTA and CDR2 FQGNSA come from the germline V gene. The CDR3 extends over 13 amino acids. Between the trimmed V and J ends, which lost 5 bases and 3 bases, there was a span of 8 bases. CDR3 in DNA: TGTGCCAGCAGCCCGGTGGTCAATCAGCCCCAGCATTTT. Translation: CASSPVVNQPQHF.

V gene TRBV18 combines with J gene TRBJ2-5; no reliable D call. V was cut by 3 bases and J by 0 bases, with 8 bases left in between. CDR1 and CDR2 (germline): KGHSH, LQKENI. This CDR3 has 14 amino acids. In DNA, the CDR3 is TGTGCCAGCTCACCCCGACGGAACCAAGAGACCCAGTACTTC. Translating it yields CASSPRRNQETQYF. The full variable domain, its missing parts supplied by reference TRBV18 and TRBJ2-5, is NAGVMQNPRHLVRRRGQEARLRCSPMKGHSHVYWYRQLPEEGLKFMVYLQKENIIDESGMPKERFSAEFPKEGPSILRIQQVVRGDSAAYFCASSPRRNQETQYFGPGTRLLVL.

CDR3 sequence reads: CASSFRHRDRVLVNEQFF. CDR3 bases: TGCGCCAGCAGCTTTAGACACCGGGACAGGGTATTGGTTAATGAGCAGTTCTTC. The gene calls are TRBV5-1 and TRBJ2-1, with 9 bases lining up with TRBD1. With 2 bases clipped from V and 7 bases from J, the junction kept 16 bases outside the gene matches. In germline, CDR1 is SGHRS, CDR2 YFSETQ. The CDR3 sequence is 18 residues long.

The chain uses TRBV9 and TRBJ2-1; tentative D call: TRBD2 (5 bases). Germline lookup yields CDR1 SGDLS and CDR2 YYNGEE. The CDR3 runs 12 residues. V was trimmed by 4 bases and J by 7 bases, leaving 9 bases between them. The CDR3 loop is CASSLSGNEQFF. CDR3 nucleotides: TGTGCCAGCAGCCTCAGCGGAAATGAGCAGTTCTTC. Looking up the rest from reference TRBV9 and TRBJ2-1 gives the full variable domain: DSGVTQTPKHLITATGQRVTLRCSPRSGDLSVYWYQQSLDQGLQFLIQYYNGEERAKGNILERFSAQQFPDLHSELNLSSLELGDSALYFCASSLSGNEQFFGPGTRLTVL.

At least ten counts were recorded for this clone. The rearrangement uses TRBV18 and TRBJ2-2, with 10 bases matching TRBD2. CDR3 length: 15 residues. V dropped 5 bases and J dropped 7; count of bases not matched to a gene: 7. The germline V gene encodes CDR1 KGHSH and CDR2 LQKENI. In DNA form, the CDR3 reads TGTGCCAGCTCAACAGCGGGAGGGCCCGGCGGGGAGCTGTTTTTT. Its translation: CASSTAGGPGGELFF.

This sequence joins TRBV18 and TRBJ1-4, with 9 bases lining up with TRBD1. In germline, CDR1 is KGHSH, CDR2 LQKENI. This CDR3 has 14 residues. Trimming took 3 bases from V and 14 from J; bases not matched to a gene: 10. The CDR3 here is CASSPGTGRGPLFF. The CDR3, as DNA: TGTGCCAGCTCACCGGGGACAGGGCGAGGGCCGCTGTTTTTT.

The chain couples TRBV6-5 to TRBJ1-3, with no clear D. The germline V gene encodes CDR1 MNHEY and CDR2 SVGAGI. V gave up 0 bases and J gave up 5 bases, with 14 bases separating them. This CDR3 has 16 residues. This CDR3 is CASSYSRPRDRNTIYF. For the CDR3, the DNA is TGTGCCAGCAGTTACTCCAGGCCTAGGGATAGAAACACCATATATTTT.